This TCR beta chain originates from a study of PD-1 blockade in classical Hodgkin lymphoma. Findings and limits, study-wide: A reduction in baseline TCR diversity was reportedly seen in newly diagnosed patients relative to healthy donors.

The protocol was immunoSEQ multiplex PCR, while the TCRdb copy is restricted to in-frame clones and leaves out a portion. The sample records tens of thousands of clones, roughly 85% being singletons. This clone was seen a handful of times. Antigen specificity is unknown. Germline V gene lookup returns CDR1 SGHVS and CDR2 FQNEAQ. The V gene lost 2 bases and the J gene lost 1 base, with 11 bases spanning the gap. This CDR3 spans 15 amino acids. Indicated time point: cycle 4 day 1 (C4D1), after six to seven weeks of nivolumab. Each patient relapsed following autologous stem cell transplantation, and prior brentuximab vedotin exposure differed.

This material consisted of peripheral blood mononuclear cells (PBMCs), taken before the fourth cycle of nivolumab. The V gene is TRBV7-8, the J gene TRBJ2-5; no clear D. The origin of this receptor is a human donor with classical Hodgkin lymphoma. This CDR3 reads CASSLSSLAQETQYF. Here the CDR3 DNA reads TGTGCCAGCAGCTTATCATCACTGGCCCAAGAGACCCAGTACTTC.